Following are 32 T cell receptor beta chains from one sample sequenced in a study of T cells in Graves' hyperthyroidism and ophthalmopathy. The source material, RNA transcripts, was used to amplify TCR beta CDR3 regions. A set of HTBI primers served as the primers for a first-round RT-PCR of the TCR CDR3. TCRdb recomputed calls from the multiplex PCR reads with MiXCR, one row per CDR3 protein. Of approximately 370,000 distinct CDR3 sequences in the sample, 15% to 20% were seen once. What was sequenced was blood. These receptors originate from a young woman with Graves' hyperthyroidism that later progressed to Graves' ophthalmopathy.

This sequence joins TRBV27 and TRBJ2-7; a possible D gene is TRBD2 (5 bases). The J call may be faulty, since TRBJ2-1 better matches the DNA end. This CDR3 is 13 amino acids long. CDR1 is MNHEY, CDR2 SMNVEV, per germline (reference sequence). The chain's CDR3 is CASSSGSSYEQFF. CDR3 bases: TGTGCCAGCAGCAGCGGAAGCTCCTACGAGCAGTTCTTC.

J is TRBJ2-2 and V is TRBV12-3 or TRBV12-4, with D possibly matching TRBD1 (6 bases). The CDR3 has 14 residues. V was trimmed by 6 bases and J by 7 bases, leaving 15 bases between them. The CDR3 DNA follows: TGTGCCAGCAGGCAACAGGGTACGGGCGGGGAGCTGTTTTTT. It codes for CASRQQGTGGELFF.

With regard to this clonotype: An end of the junction does not agree with germline; a read error may underlie this. This chain links TRBV5-1 with TRBJ1-5; D gene ambiguous. CDR1 and CDR2 from the germline V gene are SGHRS and YFSETQ. This CDR3 region has 14 residues. The CDR3 reads CASSLGSSNQPQDF. Written as DNA, the CDR3 is TGTGCCAGCAGCTTGGGGAGTTCCAATCAGCCCCAGGATTTT.

This clonotype occurred a few times. The J gene is TRBJ1-2, the V gene TRBV2; D not resolved. The germline V gene has CDR1 SNHLY and CDR2 FYNNEI. V lost 7 bases and J lost 0, with 0 bases in between. The CDR3 extends over 10 amino acids. The chain's CDR3 is CASTNYGYTF. The CDR3 region has the DNA TGTGCCAGCACTAACTATGGCTACACCTTC.

The chain carries TRBV27 and TRBJ1-6; 7 bases align to TRBD1. The CDR3 sequence is 14 residues long. Trimming removed 6 bases from V and 2 bases from J; junction bases left unmatched: 1. Per germline, CDR1 MNHEY and CDR2 SMNVEV (reference sequence). The CDR3 coding sequence is TGTGCCAGCAGAGGGGGCGCCTATAATTCACCCCTCCACTTT. This codes for CASRGGAYNSPLHF.

This clonotype was observed once. A single base separates this from a much larger clone, so it may be a read error. The chain couples TRBV5-5 to TRBJ2-3; D gene ambiguous. Germline V CDR1 and CDR2: SGHKS, YYEKEE (reference sequence). The CDR3 spans 13 residues. V lost 6 bases, J lost 5 bases, and 13 bases lay in between. CDR3 residues: CASTLVLGDTQYF. In nucleotides, the CDR3 is TGTGCCAGCACCTTAGTTCTTGGAGATACGCAGTATTTT.

In its sample, this clonotype was seen many times. The chain carries TRBV6-1 and TRBJ2-2; the D gene is possibly TRBD2 (6 bases). The V end was cut by 1 base, the J end by 5 bases, with 11 bases between. This CDR3 has 15 residues. The germline CDR1 and CDR2 sequences are MNHNS and SASEGT. The CDR3 sequence is CASSEVVRDTGELFF. The DNA for the CDR3 is TGTGCCAGCAGTGAAGTTGTGCGGGATACCGGGGAGCTGTTTTTT.

This clonotype was seen at least ten times. The J gene is TRBJ1-1, the V gene TRBV6-1, with D perhaps matching TRBD1 (6 bases). The germline V gene has CDR1 MNHNS and CDR2 SASEGT. The germline V and J ends were trimmed by 3 bases and 3 bases, with 14 bases remaining between them. This CDR3 is 15 amino acids long. Here the CDR3 reads CASSDLGGWDTEAFF. CDR3 in DNA: TGTGCCAGCAGTGATTTAGGGGGTTGGGACACTGAAGCTTTCTTT.

In this sample, this clonotype turned up a few times. V and J are TRBV6-2 or TRBV6-3 and TRBJ2-5, with D hard to call. CDR1 and CDR2 (germline): MNHEY, SVGEGT. CDR3 length equals 11 residues. The ends were cut back, 7 bases at V and 5 bases at J, with 8 bases in the middle. The CDR3 DNA is TGTGCCAGCACTGGAATGGAGACCCAGTACTTC. Its translation is CASTGMETQYF.

This clonotype was found many times. V usage is TRBV12-3 or TRBV12-4 and J usage is TRBJ2-5; 8 bases are shared with TRBD1. This CDR3 has 13 amino acids. Trimming at V came to 3 bases and at J to 5 bases, leaving 2 bases not matched to a gene. The CDR3 DNA reads as TGTGCCAGCAGTTTGACAGGGGACGAGACCCAGTACTTC. Translating gives CASSLTGDETQYF.

The sample holds many counts of this clonotype. At one end, the junction sequence differs from germline, possibly due to a read error. The genes are TRBV10-3 and TRBJ2-7; tentatively, D is TRBD1 (6 bases). The V gene's germline CDR1 is ENHRY and CDR2 SYGVKD. The CDR3 runs 13 residues. The CDR3 DNA sequence: TGTGCCATCAAAAGGGACACCTCCGACGAGCAGTACTTC. It encodes CAIKRDTSDEQYF.

This clonotype was counted only a few times. The chain joins TRBV7-2 to TRBJ1-1; TRBD1 aligns across 7 bases. V lost 5 bases to trimming and J lost 2 bases; unmatched junction nucleotides: 5. The CDR3 loop spans 14 amino acids. Germline CDR1 reads SGHTA; CDR2 reads FQGNSA. CDR3 region: CASSTDRVNTEAFF. The CDR3 nucleotides read TGTGCCAGCAGCACCGACAGGGTAAACACTGAAGCTTTCTTT.

This clonotype was counted ten times or more. V usage is TRBV11-2 and J usage is TRBJ2-4; D ambiguous. Looked up from germline, CDR1 is SGHAT and CDR2 is FQNNGV. V was pared by 5 bases and J by 6 bases, with 11 bases between. The length of the CDR3 is 13 residues. This chain's CDR3 is CASSLNWGNIQYF. CDR3 nucleotides: TGTGCCAGCAGCCTAAACTGGGGAAACATTCAGTACTTC. Variable domain in full (rest from reference TRBV11-2 and TRBJ2-4): EAGVAQSPRYKIIEKRQSVAFWCNPISGHATLYWYQQILGQGPKLLIQFQNNGVVDDSQLPKDRFSAERLKGVDSTLKIQPAKLEDSAVYLCASSLNWGNIQYFGAGTRLSVL.

This clonotype appeared many times. The chain employs TRBV5-1 and TRBJ1-1; weak D call: TRBD1 (5 bases). V shed 4 bases and J shed 0 bases, with 19 bases lying between them. Germline V gene data show CDR1 as SGHRS and CDR2 as YFSETQ. This CDR3 contains 17 residues. The CDR3 loop is CASSPRLRQRVNTEAFF. The CDR3 coding sequence is TGCGCCAGCAGCCCCCGGCTGAGACAGAGAGTGAACACTGAAGCTTTCTTT.

This clonotype was seen ten or more times. The gene calls are TRBV3-1 and TRBJ2-6; D uncertain. This CDR3 is built from 16 residues. The ends were cut back, 6 bases at V and 1 base at J, with 13 bases in the middle. Germline lookup yields CDR1 LGHDT and CDR2 YNNKEL (reference sequence). This CDR3 is CASSSVGFSGANVLTF. As DNA, the CDR3 is TGTGCCAGCAGTAGTGTAGGGTTTTCTGGGGCCAACGTCCTGACTTTC.

The gene calls are TRBV25-1 and TRBJ2-3; D is unresolved. V lost 3 bases to trimming and J lost 6 bases, with 7 bases between them. This CDR3 comprises 12 residues. The germline gives CDR1 MGHDK, CDR2 SYGVNS. The DNA of the CDR3 is TGTGCCAGCAGTGATCTAGGGGATACGCAGTATTTT. Protein sequence: CASSDLGDTQYF.

This clonotype was observed many times. This chain joins TRBV5-1 and TRBJ1-4; D is possibly TRBD1 (5 bases). From germline, CDR1 is SGHRS and CDR2 YFSETQ. Trimming cost V 0 bases and J 5 bases, with 11 bases left between them. CDR3 length: 15 amino acids. CDR3 coding DNA: TGCGCCAGCAGCTTGGGGACAATCGCCAATGAAAAACTGTTTTTT. It translates to CASSLGTIANEKLFF.

The rearrangement uses TRBV10-3 and TRBJ2-5; tentative D call: TRBD2 (6 bases). Per germline, CDR1 ENHRY and CDR2 SYGVKD. The CDR3 contains 15 residues. V lost 2 bases, J lost 3 bases, and 13 bases lay in between. The CDR3: CAISEGGPGEETQYF. In DNA, the CDR3 is TGTGCCATCAGTGAGGGAGGGCCGGGGGAAGAGACCCAGTACTTC.

The table lists this clonotype with a few counts. CDR3 DNA: TGTGCCAGCAGCTCCCTGACAGGGAGGGGCTACGAGCAGTACTTC. As protein: CASSSLTGRGYEQYF. This chain joins TRBV5-6 and TRBJ2-7; TRBD1 or TRBD2 may be the D gene (7 bases each). V dropped 3 bases and J dropped 3 bases, with 16 bases sitting between them. Germline values: CDR1 SGHDT, CDR2 YYEEEE. This CDR3 region has 15 residues.

Note on this clonotype: Possible read error: a much larger clone is one base away. The V call is TRBV5-1, the J call TRBJ2-1; 8 bases are shared with TRBD2. Germline loops: CDR1 SGHRS, CDR2 YFSETQ. The CDR3 contains 14 residues. The DNA of the CDR3 is TGCGCCCGCAGCACCGGGACTAGCTACAATGAGCAGTTCTTC. The encoded protein is CARSTGTSYNEQFF.

This clonotype was detected only a few times. The rearrangement links TRBV7-9 to TRBJ2-3; D gene unclear. Per the germline V gene, CDR1 is SEHNR and CDR2 is FQNEAQ (reference sequence). V shed 5 bases and J shed 0 bases, with 6 bases lying between them. The CDR3 consists of 13 residues. This CDR3 reads CASSTDSTDTQYF. The DNA for the CDR3 is TGTGCCAGCAGCACGGACAGCACAGATACGCAGTATTTT.

This clonotype was observed at least ten times. The V gene is TRBV7-8, the J gene TRBJ2-1; the D is unclear. The CDR3 consists of 11 residues. In germline, CDR1 is SGHVS, CDR2 FQNEAQ. Trimming removed 3 bases from V and 5 bases from J, with 2 bases in between. The CDR3 region is CASSLHNEQFF. CDR3 sequence (DNA): TGTGCCAGCAGCTTGCACAATGAGCAGTTCTTC.

The chain combines TRBV19 with TRBJ2-6; possibly TRBD1 for D (6 bases). V was cut by 7 bases and J by 0 bases, with 16 bases left in between. The CDR3 is 17 amino acids. CDR1 and CDR2 (germline): LNHDA, SQIVND (reference sequence). CDR3 DNA: TGTGCCAGTACCCGACAAGACAGGACCTCTGGGGCCAACGTCCTGACTTTC. This encodes CASTRQDRTSGANVLTF.

This clonotype was seen ten or more times. The rearrangement links TRBV6-1 to TRBJ1-2; 7 nucleotides align to TRBD1. Germline loops: CDR1 MNHNS, CDR2 SASEGT. This CDR3 spans 15 amino acids. The V gene end was trimmed by 0 bases and the J gene end by 6 bases; junction bases not matched to a gene: 7. CDR3 DNA sequence: TGTGCCAGCAGTGAAGCGCCGGACAGGACTGATGGCTACACCTTC. Its protein is CASSEAPDRTDGYTF.

The CDR3 DNA reads TGTGCCAGCAGCTTAGCGGGACAGGGGGTGCATCTTGACTATGGCTACACCTTC. This translates into CASSLAGQGVHLDYGYTF. V gene TRBV11-3 combines with J gene TRBJ1-2; 11 bases match TRBD1. Germline V gene sequence: CDR1 SGHNT, CDR2 YENEEA. The ends lost 1 base at V and 3 bases at J; junction bases unmatched: 10. The CDR3 loop spans 18 amino acids.

This chain uses TRBV24-1 with TRBJ2-1; 8 nucleotides align to TRBD2. The CDR3 has 14 residues. Germline V gene data show CDR1 as KGHDR and CDR2 as SFDVKD. The ends lost 5 bases at V and 9 bases at J; junction bases unmatched: 8. The CDR3 nucleotides are TGTGCCACCAGTGCCCCGGCGGGGGGCCGTGAGCAGTTCTTC. Its translation: CATSAPAGGREQFF.

J is TRBJ1-2 and V is TRBV28; TRBD1 might be the D (5 bases). The V and J ends lost 5 bases and 2 bases respectively, with 15 bases between them. The CDR3 spans 15 residues. The germline gives CDR1 MDHEN, CDR2 SYDVKM. Here the CDR3 DNA reads TGTGCCAGCAGTCCTCCCCTAACAGGAAACTATGGCTACACCTTC. It codes for CASSPPLTGNYGYTF.

The genes are TRBV20-1 and TRBJ2-7; TRBD2 matches at 8 bases. The CDR3 length is 13 residues. The trim removed 1 base at V and 5 bases at J, leaving 4 bases unmatched. Germline assignment: CDR1 DFQATT and CDR2 SNEGSKA (reference sequence). In nucleotides, the CDR3 is TGCAGTGCTAGAGGCACGGGAGGGAACGAGCAGTACTTC. Translating it yields CSARGTGGNEQYF.

This clonotype was observed at least ten times. V is TRBV30 and J is TRBJ2-7; D not resolved. Per germline, CDR1 GTSNPN and CDR2 SVGIG (reference sequence). The CDR3 totals 12 residues. Trimming stripped 4 bases from V and 1 base from J, with 8 bases between. This CDR3 is CAWTTDSYEQYF. DNA for the CDR3: TGTGCCTGGACAACAGATTCCTACGAGCAGTACTTC.

This clonotype appeared a few times. CDR3 sequence (DNA): TGTGCCACTAGAACAGGTGGGGGTCAGCCCCAGCATTTT. Amino acids: CATRTGGGQPQHF. The rearrangement uses TRBV27 and TRBJ1-5, with TRBD1 as a possible D gene (5 bases). Germline V gives CDR1 MNHEY, CDR2 SMNVEV (reference sequence). CDR3 length: 13 residues. Trimming removed 10 bases from V and 6 bases from J, with 16 bases in between.

This clonotype was detected many times. V is TRBV27 and J is TRBJ2-5; 14 bases align to TRBD2. Germline CDR1 MNHEY, CDR2 SMNVEV (reference sequence). Trimming at V came to 2 bases and at J to 2 bases, leaving 10 bases not matched to a gene. There are 19 residues in the CDR3. This chain's CDR3 is CASSLTGLAGGRGQETQYF. CDR3 nucleotides: TGTGCCAGCAGTTTAACCGGACTAGCGGGAGGTAGGGGGCAAGAGACCCAGTACTTC.

This clonotype was detected only once. The gene calls are TRBV12-3 or TRBV12-4 and TRBJ1-4; D perhaps matches TRBD1 (6 bases). V was trimmed by 7 bases and J by 10 bases, leaving 19 bases between them. The CDR3 consists of 14 residues. The CDR3 is CASTLGRRGGKLFF. The CDR3 DNA reads as TGTGCCAGCACTCTCGGCAGGCGAGGGGGAAAACTGTTTTTT.